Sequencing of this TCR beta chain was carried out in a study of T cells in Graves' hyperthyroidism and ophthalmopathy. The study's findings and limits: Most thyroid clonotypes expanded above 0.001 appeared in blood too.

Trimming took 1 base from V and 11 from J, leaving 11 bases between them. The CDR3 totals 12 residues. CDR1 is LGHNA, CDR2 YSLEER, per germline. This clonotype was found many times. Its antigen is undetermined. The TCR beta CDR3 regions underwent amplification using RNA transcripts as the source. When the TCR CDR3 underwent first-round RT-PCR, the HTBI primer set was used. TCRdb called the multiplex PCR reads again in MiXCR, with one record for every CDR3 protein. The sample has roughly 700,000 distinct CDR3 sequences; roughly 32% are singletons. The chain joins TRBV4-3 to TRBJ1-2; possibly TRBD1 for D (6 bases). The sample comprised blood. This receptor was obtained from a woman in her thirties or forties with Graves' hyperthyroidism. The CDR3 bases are TGCGCCAGCAGCCAAGTGGGTCAGGGGTACACCTTC. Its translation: CASSQVGQGYTF.